This T cell receptor beta chain was identified in a study of blood T cell repertoires in COVID-19. Study at large: The study drew acute and convalescent COVID-19 samples from the United States, Italy and Spain. PBMCs, B-cell-depleted T cells, or T cells provided the cDNA or gDNA that made up the material.

Per the authors' pipeline: Amplification from reference gene primers served as the basis for estimated nucleated cell counts. Clones were sequenced by immunoSEQ multiplex PCR, and TCRdb holds only the in-frame ones, with some missing. That table supplies the V and J calls and clone size; D and trimming were determined from the DNA. The table includes 140,000 to 150,000 clones, about 86% detected once. The CDR3 has 14 amino acids. The V gene's germline CDR1 is MNHEY and CDR2 SVGAGI. Germline trimming cut 6 bases from V and 9 bases from J; bases unmatched to any gene: 5. J is TRBJ1-6 and V is TRBV6-5; 10 bases are a match to TRBD1. This receptor was obtained from a human donor in a cohort sampled during active COVID-19. The sequenced material came from peripheral blood. CDR3 nucleotides: TGTGCCAGCAGGGGGACAGGGGCCATTTCACCCCTCCACTTT. Its protein is CASRGTGAISPLHF.